This T cell receptor (beta chain) was documented in a study of OX40 agonist ivuxolimab in advanced cancers. Study details: An agonistic anti-OX40 (CD134) antibody, ivuxolimab, was used to treat the patients. Regarding the study as a whole: In general, CD8+ T cells held more expanded clones than CD4+ did, on average.

Using immunoSEQ multiplex PCR, the repertoire was profiled, and TCRdb retains in-frame clones only, with some absent. Seen here are approximately 70,000 clones, approximately 84% observed once, and the top ten hold about 17%. Germline V CDR1 and CDR2: LGHNA, YNFKEQ. V trimming: 0 bases; J trimming: 4 bases; junction bases outside the gene matches: 9. CDR3 length: 16 residues. On this clone itself: What it binds is not known.

V and J are TRBV4-2 and TRBJ2-7, with 7 nucleotides matching TRBD1. Here the sequenced sample was CD4+ or CD8+ T cells sorted from blood, taken in a trial of the OX40 agonist ivuxolimab. The receptor's source is an adult with an advanced solid tumor such as melanoma, head and neck, liver or kidney cancer. CDR3 sequence: CASSQDKAGGPYEQYF. The CDR3, as DNA: TGTGCCAGCAGCCAAGATAAGGCAGGGGGACCTTACGAGCAGTACTTC.